This T cell receptor (beta chain) appears in the sequencing data of a study of blood T cell repertoires in COVID-19. Using immunoSEQ multiplex PCR, the repertoire was profiled, and TCRdb retains in-frame clones only, with some absent. In the table there are some 370,000 clones, 80% to 90% of which are singletons. Between the trimmed V and J ends, which lost 3 bases and 2 bases, there was a span of 11 bases. Germline V gene sequence: CDR1 MRHNA, CDR2 SNTAGT. The CDR3 runs to 15 residues. The chain joins TRBV6-4 to TRBJ2-1; a possible D gene is TRBD2 (7 bases). The receptor's source is a man aged 40-50 years with acute or convalescent COVID-19. Specimen: peripheral blood. The CDR3 nucleotides are TGTGCCAGCAGTGAAGGGGGGGCCGCCTACAATGAGCAGTTCTTC. This codes for CASSEGGAAYNEQFF.